This TCR beta chain was sequenced for a study of T cell responses to AZD1222 COVID-19 vaccine. Study observations and caveats: Females outnumbered males among donors, who were mostly white British; clonal diversity was possibly underestimated. The study found vaccine-associated CD4 TCRs spanning spike, dominant at 160-218 and 743-854. Two AZD1222 doses significantly raised spike-specific TCR breadth and depth over controls.

Notes on this clone: As yet, its antigen is unknown.

Some clones are missing from TCRdb's copy, which holds only in-frame ones; the method was immunoSEQ multiplex PCR. This sample has about 120,000 clones; around nine tenths occur once, and the top ten carry around 12%. V lost 2 bases and J 1 base, leaving 12 bases between the germline ends. Germline loops: CDR1 GTSNPN, CDR2 SVGIG (reference sequence). The CDR3 has 14 residues. The clonotype originates from an adult in good health. Here the sequenced sample was peripheral blood, taken on day 0 of AZD1222 vaccination. V gene TRBV30 combines with J gene TRBJ2-7; D not resolved. Written as DNA, the CDR3 is TGTGCCTGGAGTCACTTCGGGCCGTCCTACGAGCAGTACTTC. It codes for CAWSHFGPSYEQYF.